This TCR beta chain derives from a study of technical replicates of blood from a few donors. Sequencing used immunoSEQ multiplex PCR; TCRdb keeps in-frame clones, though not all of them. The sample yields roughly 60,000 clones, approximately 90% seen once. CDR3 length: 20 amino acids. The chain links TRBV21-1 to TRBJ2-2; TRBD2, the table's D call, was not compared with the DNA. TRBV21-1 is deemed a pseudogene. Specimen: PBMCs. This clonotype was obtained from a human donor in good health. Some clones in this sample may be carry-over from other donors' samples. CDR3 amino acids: CASSKATAGTSGGNTGELFF. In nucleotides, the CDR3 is TGTGCCAGCAGCAAGGCGACCGCCGGGACTAGCGGGGGGAACACCGGGGAGCTGTTTTTT.